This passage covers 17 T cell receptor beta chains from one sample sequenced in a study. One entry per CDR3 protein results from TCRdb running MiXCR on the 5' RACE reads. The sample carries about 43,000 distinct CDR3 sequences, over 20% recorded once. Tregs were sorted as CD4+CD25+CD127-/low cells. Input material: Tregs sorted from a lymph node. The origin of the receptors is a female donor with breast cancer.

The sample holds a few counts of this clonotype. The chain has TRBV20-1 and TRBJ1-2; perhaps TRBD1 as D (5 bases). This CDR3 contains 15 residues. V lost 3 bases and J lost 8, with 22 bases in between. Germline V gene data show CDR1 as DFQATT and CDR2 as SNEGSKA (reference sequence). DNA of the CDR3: TGCAGTGCTAGTGGGGGACGACCAAGATCGGGAGGCTACACCTTC. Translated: CSASGGRPRSGGYTF.

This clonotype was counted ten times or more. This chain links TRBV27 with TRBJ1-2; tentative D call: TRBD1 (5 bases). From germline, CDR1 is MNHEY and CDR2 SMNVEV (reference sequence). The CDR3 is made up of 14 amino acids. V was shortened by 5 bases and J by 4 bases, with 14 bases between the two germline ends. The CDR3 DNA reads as TGTGCCAGCAGTACCGGGGGGAGGATCTATGGCTACACCTTC. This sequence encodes CASSTGGRIYGYTF.

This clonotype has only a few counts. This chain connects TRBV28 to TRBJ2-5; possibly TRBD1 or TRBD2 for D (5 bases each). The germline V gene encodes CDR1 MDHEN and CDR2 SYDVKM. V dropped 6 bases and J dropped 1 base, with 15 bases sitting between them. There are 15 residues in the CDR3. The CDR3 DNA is TGTGCCAGCAGCTTAAGAGGGGTTTCCCAAGAGACCCAGTACTTC. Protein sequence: CASSLRGVSQETQYF.

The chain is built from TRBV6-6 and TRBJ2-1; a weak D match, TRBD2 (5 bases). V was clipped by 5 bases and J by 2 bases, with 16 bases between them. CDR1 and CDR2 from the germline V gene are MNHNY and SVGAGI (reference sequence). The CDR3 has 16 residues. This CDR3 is CASSISTRRTYNEQFF. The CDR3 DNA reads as TGTGCCAGCAGTATTTCTACCCGGAGGACCTACAATGAGCAGTTCTTC.

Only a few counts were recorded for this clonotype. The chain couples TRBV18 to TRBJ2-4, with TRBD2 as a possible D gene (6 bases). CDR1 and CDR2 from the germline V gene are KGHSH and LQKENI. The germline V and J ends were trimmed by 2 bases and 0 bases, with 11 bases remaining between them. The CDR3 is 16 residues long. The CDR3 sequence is CASSPGSGLAKNIQYF. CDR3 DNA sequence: TGTGCCAGCTCACCAGGTAGCGGACTAGCCAAAAACATTCAGTACTTC.

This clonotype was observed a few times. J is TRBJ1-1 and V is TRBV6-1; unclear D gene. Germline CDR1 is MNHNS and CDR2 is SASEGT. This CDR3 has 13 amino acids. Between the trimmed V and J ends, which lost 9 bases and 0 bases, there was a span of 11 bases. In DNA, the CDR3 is TGTGCCAGTTTTGGGAATATGAACACTGAAGCTTTCTTT. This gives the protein CASFGNMNTEAFF.

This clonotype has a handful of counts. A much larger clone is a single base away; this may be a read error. In DNA form, the CDR3 reads TGTGCCGGCAAACTGACTAGCGGGAGCGTTGGGCAGTTCTTC. Residues: CAGKLTSGSVGQFF. V usage is TRBV27 and J usage is TRBJ2-1; 12 bases align to TRBD2. The CDR3 has 14 residues. Germline CDR1 is MNHEY and CDR2 is SMNVEV (reference sequence). Unmatched junction bases numbered 14, after V lost 11 bases and J lost 12 bases.

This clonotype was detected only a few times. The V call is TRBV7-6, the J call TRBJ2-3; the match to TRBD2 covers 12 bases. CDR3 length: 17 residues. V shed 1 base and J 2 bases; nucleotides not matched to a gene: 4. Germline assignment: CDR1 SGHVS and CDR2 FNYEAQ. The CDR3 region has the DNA TGTGCCAGCAGCTTAGGACTAGCGGGAGAGCTCACAGATACGCAGTATTTT. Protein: CASSLGLAGELTDTQYF.

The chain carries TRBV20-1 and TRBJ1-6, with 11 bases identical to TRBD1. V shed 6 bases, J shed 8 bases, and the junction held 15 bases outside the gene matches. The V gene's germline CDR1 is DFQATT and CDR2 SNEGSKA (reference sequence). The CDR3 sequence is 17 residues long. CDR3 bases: TGCAGTGCAAGCCGGGACAGGGGGACCCCGAATGATTCACCCCTCCACTTT. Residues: CSASRDRGTPNDSPLHF.

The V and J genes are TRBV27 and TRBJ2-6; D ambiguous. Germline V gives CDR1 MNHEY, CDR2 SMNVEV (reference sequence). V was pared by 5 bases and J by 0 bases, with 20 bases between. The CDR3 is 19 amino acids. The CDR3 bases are TGTGCCAGCAGTCGGTTTTGGGTGGTCTCCCGCTCTGGGGCCAACGTCCTGACTTTC. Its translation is CASSRFWVVSRSGANVLTF. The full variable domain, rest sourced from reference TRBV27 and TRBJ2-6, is EAQVTQNPRYLITVTGKKLTVTCSQNMNHEYMSWYRQDPGLGLRQIYYSMNVEVTDKGDVPEGYKVSRKEKRNFPLILESPSPNQTSLYFCASSRFWVVSRSGANVLTFGAGSRLTVL.

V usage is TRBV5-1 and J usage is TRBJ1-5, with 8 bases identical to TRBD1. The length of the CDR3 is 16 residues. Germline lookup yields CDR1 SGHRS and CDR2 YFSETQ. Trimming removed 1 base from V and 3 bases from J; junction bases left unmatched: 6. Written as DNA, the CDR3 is TGCGCCAGCAGCTTGAGGGCAGGGGGCTTCAATCAGCCCCAGCATTTT. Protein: CASSLRAGGFNQPQHF.

The CDR3 protein is CASSRNRDLNSPLHF. CDR3 coding DNA: TGTGCCAGCAGTCGTAATAGGGACCTTAATTCACCCCTCCACTTT. The chain carries TRBV6-5 and TRBJ1-6; maybe TRBD1 (5 bases). The germline CDR1 and CDR2 sequences are MNHEY and SVGAGI. The length of the CDR3 is 15 residues. Trimming removed 5 bases from V and 6 bases from J, with 14 bases in between.

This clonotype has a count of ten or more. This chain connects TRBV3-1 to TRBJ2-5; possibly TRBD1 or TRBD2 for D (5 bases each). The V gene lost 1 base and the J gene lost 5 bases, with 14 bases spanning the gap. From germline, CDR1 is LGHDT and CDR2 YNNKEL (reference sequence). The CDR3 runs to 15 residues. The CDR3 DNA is TGTGCCAGCAGCCAAGGGATCCAGGGCGGGGAGACCCAGTACTTC. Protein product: CASSQGIQGGETQYF.

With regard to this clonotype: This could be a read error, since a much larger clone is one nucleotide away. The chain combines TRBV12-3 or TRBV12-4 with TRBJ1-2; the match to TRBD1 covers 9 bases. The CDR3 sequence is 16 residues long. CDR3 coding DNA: TGTGCCGGCAGATCCCGGGGAGACAGGGGGTCGCATGGCTACACCTTC. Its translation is CAGRSRGDRGSHGYTF.

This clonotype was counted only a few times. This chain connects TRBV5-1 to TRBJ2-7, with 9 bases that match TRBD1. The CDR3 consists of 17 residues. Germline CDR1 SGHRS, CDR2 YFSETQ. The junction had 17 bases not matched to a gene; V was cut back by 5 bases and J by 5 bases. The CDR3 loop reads CASRWGSSGQGTDEQYF. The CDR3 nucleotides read TGCGCCAGCAGGTGGGGTTCCTCGGGACAGGGAACCGACGAGCAGTACTTC. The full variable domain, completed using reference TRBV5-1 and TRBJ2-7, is KAGVTQTPRYLIKTRGQQVTLSCSPISGHRSVSWYQQTPGQGLQFLFEYFSETQRNKGNFPGRFSGRQFSNSRSEMNVSTLELGDSALYLCASRWGSSGQGTDEQYFGPGTRLTVT.

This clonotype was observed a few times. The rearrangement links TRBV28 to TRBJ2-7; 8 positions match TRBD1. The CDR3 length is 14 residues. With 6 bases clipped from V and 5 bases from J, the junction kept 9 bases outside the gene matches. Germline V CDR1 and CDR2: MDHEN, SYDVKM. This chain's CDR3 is CASRPTGVGHEQYF. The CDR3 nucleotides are TGTGCCAGCAGACCGACAGGGGTGGGCCACGAGCAGTACTTC.

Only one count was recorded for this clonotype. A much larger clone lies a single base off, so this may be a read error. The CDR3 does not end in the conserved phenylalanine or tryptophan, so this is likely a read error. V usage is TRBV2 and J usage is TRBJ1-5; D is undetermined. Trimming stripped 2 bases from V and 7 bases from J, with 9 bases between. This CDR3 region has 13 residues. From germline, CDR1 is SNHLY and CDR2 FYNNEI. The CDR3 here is CASSEWVRQPQHL. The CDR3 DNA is TGTGCCAGCAGTGAATGGGTTAGGCAGCCCCAGCATCTT.